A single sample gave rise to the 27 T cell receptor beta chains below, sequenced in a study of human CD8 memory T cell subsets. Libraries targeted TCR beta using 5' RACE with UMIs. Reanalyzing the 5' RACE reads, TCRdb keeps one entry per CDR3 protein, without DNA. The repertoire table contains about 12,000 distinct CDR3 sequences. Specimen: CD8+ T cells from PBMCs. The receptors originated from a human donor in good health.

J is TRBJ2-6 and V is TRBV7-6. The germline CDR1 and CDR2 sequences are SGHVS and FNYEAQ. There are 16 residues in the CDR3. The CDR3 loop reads CASSQEAPSGANVLTF. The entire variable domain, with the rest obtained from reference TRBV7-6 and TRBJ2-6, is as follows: GAGVSQSPRYKVTKRGQDVALRCDPISGHVSLYWYRQALGQGPEFLTYFNYEAQQDKSGLPNDRFSAERPEGSISTLTIQRTEQRDSAMYRCASSQEAPSGANVLTFGAGSRLTVL.

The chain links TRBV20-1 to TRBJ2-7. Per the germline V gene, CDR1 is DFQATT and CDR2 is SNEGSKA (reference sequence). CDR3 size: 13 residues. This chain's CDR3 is CSARELADYEQYF.

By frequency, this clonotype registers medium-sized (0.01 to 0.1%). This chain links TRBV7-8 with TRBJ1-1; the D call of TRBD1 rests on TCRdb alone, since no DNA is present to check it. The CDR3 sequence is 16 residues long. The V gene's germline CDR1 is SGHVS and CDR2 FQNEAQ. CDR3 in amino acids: CASSPRGGGMGTEAFF.

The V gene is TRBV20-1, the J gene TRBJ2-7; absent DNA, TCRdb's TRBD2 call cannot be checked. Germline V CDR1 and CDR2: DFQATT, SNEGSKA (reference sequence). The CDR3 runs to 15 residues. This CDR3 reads CSARTRTSGIYEQYF.

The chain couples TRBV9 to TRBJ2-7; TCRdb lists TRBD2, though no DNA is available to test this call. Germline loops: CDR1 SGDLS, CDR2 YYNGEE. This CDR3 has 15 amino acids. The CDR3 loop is CASSLTSGRVHEQYF.

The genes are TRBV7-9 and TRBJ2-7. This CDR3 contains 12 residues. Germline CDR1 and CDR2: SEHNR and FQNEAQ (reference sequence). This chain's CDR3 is CASSSDGYEQYF.

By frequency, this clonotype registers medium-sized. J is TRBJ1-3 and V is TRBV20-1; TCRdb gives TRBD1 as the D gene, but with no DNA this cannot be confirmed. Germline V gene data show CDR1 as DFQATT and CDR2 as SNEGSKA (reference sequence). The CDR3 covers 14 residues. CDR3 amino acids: CSAYTGYSGNTIYF.

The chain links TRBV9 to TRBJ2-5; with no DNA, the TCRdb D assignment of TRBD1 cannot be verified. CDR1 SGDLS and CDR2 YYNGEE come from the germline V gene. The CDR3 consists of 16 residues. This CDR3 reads CASSVAGRQSIETQYF.

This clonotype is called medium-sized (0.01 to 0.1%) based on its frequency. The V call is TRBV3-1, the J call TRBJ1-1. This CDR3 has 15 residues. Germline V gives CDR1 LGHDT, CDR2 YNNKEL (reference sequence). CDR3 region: CASRPMDRLNTEAFF.

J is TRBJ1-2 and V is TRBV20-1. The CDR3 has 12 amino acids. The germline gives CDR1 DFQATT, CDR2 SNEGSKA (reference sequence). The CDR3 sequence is CSARDENYGYTF.

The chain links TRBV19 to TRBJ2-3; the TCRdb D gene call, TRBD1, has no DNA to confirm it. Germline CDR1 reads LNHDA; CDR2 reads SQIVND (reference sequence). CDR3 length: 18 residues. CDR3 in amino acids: CASSIGQVDAGRRDTQYF.

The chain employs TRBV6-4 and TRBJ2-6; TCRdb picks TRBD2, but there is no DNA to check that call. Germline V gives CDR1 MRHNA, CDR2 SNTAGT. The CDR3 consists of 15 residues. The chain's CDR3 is CASSSGSSGANVLTF.

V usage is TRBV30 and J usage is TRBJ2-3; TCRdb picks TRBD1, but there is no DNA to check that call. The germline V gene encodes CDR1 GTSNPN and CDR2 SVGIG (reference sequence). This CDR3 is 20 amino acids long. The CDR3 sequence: CAWSHRKPPPTVHNTDTQYF.

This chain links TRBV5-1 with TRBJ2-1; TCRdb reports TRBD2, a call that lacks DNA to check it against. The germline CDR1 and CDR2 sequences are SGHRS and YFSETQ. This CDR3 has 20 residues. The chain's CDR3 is CASSQRVRLAGEVTYNEQFF.

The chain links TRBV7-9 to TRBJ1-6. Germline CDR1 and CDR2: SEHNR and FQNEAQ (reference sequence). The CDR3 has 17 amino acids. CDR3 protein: CASSPGGDRSYNSPLHF.

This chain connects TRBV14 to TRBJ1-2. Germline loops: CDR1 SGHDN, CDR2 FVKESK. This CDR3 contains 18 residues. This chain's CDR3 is CASSLVDHFSLSNYGYTF.

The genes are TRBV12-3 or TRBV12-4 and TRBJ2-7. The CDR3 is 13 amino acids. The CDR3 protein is CASSLSTVLPQYF.

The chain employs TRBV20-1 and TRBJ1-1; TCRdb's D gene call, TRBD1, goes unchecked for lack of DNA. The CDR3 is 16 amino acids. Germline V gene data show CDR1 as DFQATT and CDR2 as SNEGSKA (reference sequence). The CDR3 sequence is CSARDRVTGYDTEAFF.

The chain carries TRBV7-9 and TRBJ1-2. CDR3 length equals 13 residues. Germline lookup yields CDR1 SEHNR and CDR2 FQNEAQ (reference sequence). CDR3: CASSLDSGYGYTF.

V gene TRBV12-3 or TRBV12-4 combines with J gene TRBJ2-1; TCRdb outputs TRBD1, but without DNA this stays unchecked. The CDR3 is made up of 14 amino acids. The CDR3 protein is CASKASVVRDEQFF.

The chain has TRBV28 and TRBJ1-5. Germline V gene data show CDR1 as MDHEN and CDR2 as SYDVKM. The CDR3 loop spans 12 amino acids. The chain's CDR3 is CASSFGSQPQHF.

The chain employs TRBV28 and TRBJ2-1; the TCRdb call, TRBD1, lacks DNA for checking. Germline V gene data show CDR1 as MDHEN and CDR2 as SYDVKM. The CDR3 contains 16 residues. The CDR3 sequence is CASTSLEEPLGDEQFF.

CDR3 sequence: CASDVSGGYNEQFF. J is TRBJ2-1 and V is TRBV6-2 or TRBV6-3; without DNA, the TCRdb call of TRBD1 cannot be checked. The CDR3 sequence is 14 residues long. Germline V gene data show CDR1 as MNHEY and CDR2 as SVGEGT.

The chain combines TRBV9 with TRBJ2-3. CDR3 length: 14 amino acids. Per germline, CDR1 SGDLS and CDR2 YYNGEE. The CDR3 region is CASSVLAGTDTQYF.

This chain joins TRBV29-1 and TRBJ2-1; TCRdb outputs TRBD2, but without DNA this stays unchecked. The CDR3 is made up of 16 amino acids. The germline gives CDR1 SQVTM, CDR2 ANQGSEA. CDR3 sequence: CSGLAGESSRPNEQFF.

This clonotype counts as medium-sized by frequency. CDR3: CASSQDMLGTVNTQYF. J is TRBJ2-3 and V is TRBV3-1; TCRdb calls TRBD1, which cannot be checked without DNA. This CDR3 spans 16 amino acids. From germline, CDR1 is LGHDT and CDR2 YNNKEL (reference sequence).

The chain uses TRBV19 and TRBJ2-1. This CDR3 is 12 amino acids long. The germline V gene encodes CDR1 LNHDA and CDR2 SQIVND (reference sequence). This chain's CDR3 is CASSIEYNEQFF.